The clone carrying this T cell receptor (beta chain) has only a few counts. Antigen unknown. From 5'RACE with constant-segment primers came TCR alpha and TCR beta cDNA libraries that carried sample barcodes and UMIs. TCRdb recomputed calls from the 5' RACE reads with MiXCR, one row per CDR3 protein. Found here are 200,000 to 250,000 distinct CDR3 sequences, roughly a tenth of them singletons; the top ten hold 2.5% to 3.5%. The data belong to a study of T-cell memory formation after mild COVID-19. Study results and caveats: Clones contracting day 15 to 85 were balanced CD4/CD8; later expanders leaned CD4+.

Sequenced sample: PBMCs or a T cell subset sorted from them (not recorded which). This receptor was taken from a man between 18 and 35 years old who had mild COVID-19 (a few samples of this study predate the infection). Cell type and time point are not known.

The CDR3 here is CASSLDPDREAFF. The CDR3 DNA sequence: TGTGCCAGCAGCTTAGATCCGGATAGGGAAGCTTTCTTT. This chain connects TRBV11-2 to TRBJ1-1; no reliable D call. Per the germline V gene, CDR1 is SGHAT and CDR2 is FQNNGV. CDR3 length equals 13 residues. Trimming took off 0 bases at V and 8 bases at J, with 10 bases between the two ends.